These 27 T cell receptor beta chains were all obtained from the same sample, sequenced in a study of post-analysis software for immune sequencing data. Which antigens these TCRs recognize remains unknown. Overall study results and limits: Four to six TRBV segments were more frequent in patients than controls; TRBV5-6, TRBV5-1 and TRBV20-1 belonged to this group.

Built from TCR beta cDNA, the libraries had unique molecular identifiers in them. TCRdb recomputed calls from the PCR reads with MiXCR, one row per CDR3 protein. Found here are 150,000 to 200,000 distinct CDR3 sequences, 25% to 35% of them singletons; the top ten hold less than 1.6%. The sample consisted of blood. These receptors were obtained from a girl aged 10 to 17 with multiple sclerosis.

This clonotype came up many times. The J gene is TRBJ2-1, the V gene TRBV7-9; 7 positions match TRBD2. The CDR3 is 16 residues long. Germline V CDR1 and CDR2: SEHNR, FQNEAQ (reference sequence). The trim removed 3 bases at V and 6 bases at J, leaving 11 bases unmatched. CDR3 nucleotide sequence: TGTGCCAGCAGCTTCGGGACGGGAGGTTCCCCCAATGAGCAGTTCTTC. Its protein is CASSFGTGGSPNEQFF. The whole variable domain, remainder taken from reference TRBV7-9 and TRBJ2-1, is DTGVSQNPRHKITKRGQNVTFRCDPISEHNRLYWYRQTLGQGPEFLTYFQNEAQLEKSRLLSDRFSAERPKGSFSTLEIQRTEQGDSAMYLCASSFGTGGSPNEQFFGPGTRLTVL.

The rearrangement links TRBV9 to TRBJ2-3, with D possibly called TRBD1 or TRBD2 (6 bases each). Germline assignment: CDR1 SGDLS and CDR2 YYNGEE. The CDR3 is 16 amino acids. V was trimmed by 0 bases and J by 5 bases, leaving 16 bases between them. CDR3 sequence reads: CASSVATFRGEDTQYF. CDR3 DNA sequence: TGTGCCAGCAGCGTAGCAACGTTTAGGGGGGAAGATACGCAGTATTTT.

This clonotype appeared a single time. A much larger clonotype is one base distant, so this may be a read error. The gene calls are TRBV7-9 and TRBJ2-7; D remains ambiguous. Germline values: CDR1 SEHNR, CDR2 FQNEAQ (reference sequence). This CDR3 has 14 amino acids. Trimming shortened V by 0 bases and J by 6 bases, and 12 bases separated the two germline ends. The CDR3 nucleotides are TGTGCCAGCAGCTTAGCCGGAGAAGCCTGCGAGCAGTACTTC. This translates into CASSLAGEACEQYF.

This clonotype turned up a few times. This chain uses TRBV24-1 with TRBJ2-3; 9 bases map to TRBD2. This CDR3 has 15 amino acids. J gave up 1 base and V 2 bases, and 0 bases lay outside the gene matches. Looked up from germline, CDR1 is KGHDR and CDR2 is SFDVKD. For the CDR3, the DNA is TGTGCCACCAGTGATTCTAGCGGGGGCACAGATACGCAGTATTTT. This gives the protein CATSDSSGGTDTQYF.

The V gene is TRBV11-1, the J gene TRBJ1-2, with a possible D match to TRBD1 (5 bases). CDR3 length: 13 residues. The V gene lost 5 bases and the J gene lost 6 bases, with 13 bases spanning the gap. Germline assignment: CDR1 SGHAT and CDR2 FQDESV (reference sequence). CDR3: CASSPQTVHGYTF. CDR3 in DNA: TGTGCCAGCAGCCCTCAGACAGTTCATGGCTACACCTTC.

This clonotype has at least ten counts. J is TRBJ2-3 and V is TRBV20-1; a possible D gene is TRBD2 (6 bases). This CDR3 comprises 14 residues. V was shortened by 6 bases and J by 1 base, with 14 bases between the two germline ends. CDR1 and CDR2 (germline): DFQATT, SNEGSKA (reference sequence). The CDR3 DNA sequence: TGCAGTGCGCAGCTGCGGGACGGCACAGATACGCAGTATTTT. Its protein product is CSAQLRDGTDTQYF.

This chain links TRBV14 with TRBJ1-5; D might be TRBD1 (5 bases). The CDR3 spans 13 residues. Germline values: CDR1 SGHDN, CDR2 FVKESK. Trimming removed 5 bases at V and 7 bases at J, with 12 bases between. The CDR3 DNA follows: TGTGCCAGCAGCTTGGCCCAGGGCCAGCCCCAGCATTTT. It yields the protein CASSLAQGQPQHF.

The chain has TRBV30 and TRBJ2-3; D may be TRBD2 (5 bases). CDR1 is GTSNPN and CDR2 is SVGIG in the germline V gene (reference sequence). V lost 4 bases to trimming and J lost 4 bases, with 9 bases between them. CDR3 size: 12 residues. The CDR3 reads CAWTGIPDTQYF. The CDR3 DNA is TGTGCCTGGACCGGGATCCCAGATACGCAGTATTTT.

The gene calls are TRBV20-1 and TRBJ1-4, with TRBD1 as a possible D gene (5 bases). The V and J ends lost 4 bases and 10 bases respectively, with 16 bases between them. Germline values: CDR1 DFQATT, CDR2 SNEGSKA (reference sequence). The CDR3 is made up of 13 amino acids. CDR3 nucleotide sequence: TGCAGTGCTAACAGACAGAATGGAGCAAAACTGTTTTTT. Translating it yields CSANRQNGAKLFF.

This clonotype has just a few counts. The chain recombines TRBV11-1 with TRBJ2-2; 9 nucleotides align to TRBD2. The germline CDR1 and CDR2 sequences are SGHAT and FQDESV (reference sequence). V lost 5 bases, J lost 2 bases, and 9 bases stayed unmatched. The CDR3 covers 17 residues. The CDR3 bases are TGTGCCAGCAGCACCTTCGGACTAGCGAGTAACACCGGGGAGCTGTTTTTT. Translation gives CASSTFGLASNTGELFF.

Ten or more counts support this clonotype. The chain recombines TRBV12-3 or TRBV12-4 with TRBJ2-7; D is undetermined. With 5 bases removed from V and 6 bases from J, the gap between germline ends came to 17 bases. CDR3 length: 14 amino acids. CDR3 in DNA: TGTGCCAGCAGTGACTCATCAAGCGTCCTCGAGCAGTACTTC. This translates into CASSDSSSVLEQYF.

A few counts support this clonotype. This chain connects TRBV24-1 to TRBJ2-2; D might be TRBD2 (6 bases). V lost 4 bases and J lost 0, with 11 bases in between. This CDR3 contains 16 residues. Per the germline V gene, CDR1 is KGHDR and CDR2 is SFDVKD. CDR3 in DNA: TGTGCCACCAGTGACCCCGGGGGATCGAACACCGGGGAGCTGTTTTTT. This gives the protein CATSDPGGSNTGELFF.

This clonotype has ten or more counts. V usage is TRBV6-4 and J usage is TRBJ2-5; the D gene could be TRBD1 or TRBD2 (5 bases each). CDR1 and CDR2 (germline): MRHNA, SNTAGT. The CDR3 totals 14 residues. V dropped 10 bases and J dropped 4 bases, with 19 bases sitting between them. CDR3 DNA: TGTGCCAACCCTCGTGGGGCGGGTTCAGAGACCCAGTACTTC. Translated, it gives CANPRGAGSETQYF.

This clonotype was seen repeatedly, ten times or more. V and J are TRBV4-2 and TRBJ2-7; D is undetermined. The length of the CDR3 is 12 residues. Germline V gene data show CDR1 as LGHNA and CDR2 as YNFKEQ. Trimming shortened V by 0 bases and J by 4 bases, and 4 bases separated the two germline ends. The CDR3 is CASSQDGYEQYF. Here the CDR3 DNA reads TGTGCCAGCAGCCAAGATGGTTACGAGCAGTACTTC.

About this clonotype: This sequence may be a read error, since a much larger clone differs from it by one base. The chain carries TRBV20-1 and TRBJ2-3; 10 positions agree with TRBD2. Germline V gene lookup returns CDR1 DFQATT and CDR2 SNEGSKA (reference sequence). The CDR3 contains 15 residues. The CDR3 protein is CSARDSSGSTDTRYF. Here the CDR3 DNA reads TGCAGTGCTAGAGATTCTAGCGGGAGCACAGATACGCGGTATTTT.

In this sample, this clonotype turned up many times. V gene TRBV5-1 combines with J gene TRBJ2-3, with 7 positions matching TRBD1. Trimming removed 4 bases from V and 1 base from J; junction bases left unmatched: 3. The CDR3 loop spans 14 amino acids. Germline assignment: CDR1 SGHRS and CDR2 YFSETQ. The CDR3, as DNA: TGCGCCAGCAGCCCGACAGGGCGCACAGATACGCAGTATTTT. Its translation is CASSPTGRTDTQYF.

The sample holds many counts of this clonotype. The chain has TRBV6-6 and TRBJ2-5; perhaps TRBD2 as D (6 bases). The V end lost 7 bases, the J end lost 1 base, and 10 bases lay between the germline ends. CDR3 length equals 13 residues. CDR1 is MNHNY, CDR2 SVGAGI, per germline (reference sequence). CDR3 in amino acids: CASISGSQETQYF. CDR3 bases: TGTGCCAGCATCTCCGGGAGCCAAGAGACCCAGTACTTC.

This clonotype occurred many times. This chain connects TRBV7-9 to TRBJ1-2, with a weak D call TRBD1 (6 bases). V was clipped by 6 bases and J by 6 bases, with 20 bases between them. The CDR3 has 15 amino acids. Germline loops: CDR1 SEHNR, CDR2 FQNEAQ (reference sequence). The CDR3 reads CASRQATGSPDGYTF. The CDR3 DNA is TGTGCCAGCAGGCAGGCTACAGGGAGTCCGGATGGCTACACCTTC.

The rearrangement links TRBV7-9 to TRBJ2-1; the D call may be TRBD1 or TRBD2 (5 bases each). The V and J ends lost 1 base and 4 bases respectively, with 11 bases between them. This CDR3 has 15 amino acids. CDR1 is SEHNR, CDR2 FQNEAQ, per germline (reference sequence). The CDR3 loop reads CASSLGGSPYNEQFF. CDR3 bases: TGTGCCAGCAGCTTAGGGGGGTCACCTTACAATGAGCAGTTCTTC.

The chain combines TRBV20-1 with TRBJ2-7, with D possibly being TRBD2 (6 bases). The CDR3 consists of 16 residues. The germline V gene encodes CDR1 DFQATT and CDR2 SNEGSKA (reference sequence). V lost 1 base to trimming and J lost 3 bases, with 19 bases between them. CDR3 region: CSARGMEGGRDYEQYF. The CDR3 DNA reads TGCAGTGCTAGAGGGATGGAGGGAGGACGGGACTACGAGCAGTACTTC.

The chain has TRBV20-1 and TRBJ2-7; D not resolved. Germline-derived CDR1 and CDR2 are DFQATT and SNEGSKA (reference sequence). V was cut by 6 bases and J by 3 bases, with 15 bases left in between. This CDR3 spans 13 amino acids. The CDR3 region is CSAQTPKGYEQYF. The CDR3 DNA reads as TGCAGTGCACAGACGCCAAAAGGCTACGAGCAGTACTTC.

This clonotype has a handful of counts. The chain joins TRBV29-1 to TRBJ1-1, with 7 nucleotides matching TRBD1. This CDR3 contains 12 residues. J was trimmed by 5 bases and V by 7 bases; bases with no gene match: 7. The germline gives CDR1 SQVTM, CDR2 ANQGSEA. The CDR3 DNA is TGCAGCGAATTCCAGGGGGGAACTGAAGCTTTCTTT. Its translation: CSEFQGGTEAFF.

The chain carries TRBV11-2 and TRBJ2-1, with 10 bases fitting TRBD2. The CDR3 is made up of 17 amino acids. CDR1 SGHAT and CDR2 FQNNGV come from the germline V gene. J lost 8 bases, V lost 1 base, and 11 bases had no gene match. This CDR3 is CASSLVLSSGSVHEQFF. The DNA of the CDR3 is TGTGCCAGCAGCTTAGTACTCTCTAGCGGGAGCGTGCATGAGCAGTTCTTC.

In this sample, this clonotype turned up a few times. The J gene is TRBJ2-3, the V gene TRBV28, with TRBD2 matching over 7 bases. The CDR3 is made up of 12 amino acids. Germline V gene data show CDR1 as MDHEN and CDR2 as SYDVKM. Unmatched junction bases numbered 5, after V lost 6 bases and J lost 8 bases. CDR3 in DNA: TGTGCCAGCAGAATTTGGGAGGGTACGCAGTATTTT. Encoded protein: CASRIWEGTQYF.

This clonotype was seen a handful of times. The CDR3 reads CASSLWGSSGNTIYF. CDR3 nucleotide sequence: TGTGCCAGCAGCTTGTGGGGAAGCTCTGGAAACACCATATATTTT. The chain joins TRBV7-2 to TRBJ1-3; D is unclear. The CDR3 length is 15 residues. The V end was cut by 3 bases, the J end by 0 bases, with 9 bases between. The germline V gene has CDR1 SGHTA and CDR2 FQGNSA.

This clonotype was detected a few times. The gene calls are TRBV20-1 and TRBJ2-5; D is uncertain. Germline CDR1 is DFQATT and CDR2 is SNEGSKA (reference sequence). Trimming removed 0 bases from V and 11 bases from J, with 22 bases in between. CDR3 length: 15 residues. The CDR3 DNA sequence: TGCAGTGCTAGAGATAAGGCCCTGAGCGATAATGAGCAGTACTTC. Amino acid sequence: CSARDKALSDNEQYF.

This sequence joins TRBV19 and TRBJ2-2; no definite D call. Germline loops: CDR1 LNHDA, CDR2 SQIVND (reference sequence). The CDR3 covers 13 residues. The germline V and J ends were trimmed by 4 bases and 7 bases, with 10 bases remaining between them. The CDR3 DNA is TGTGCCAGTAGTACCGAAGGCTACGGGGAGCTGTTTTTT. Amino acid sequence: CASSTEGYGELFF.